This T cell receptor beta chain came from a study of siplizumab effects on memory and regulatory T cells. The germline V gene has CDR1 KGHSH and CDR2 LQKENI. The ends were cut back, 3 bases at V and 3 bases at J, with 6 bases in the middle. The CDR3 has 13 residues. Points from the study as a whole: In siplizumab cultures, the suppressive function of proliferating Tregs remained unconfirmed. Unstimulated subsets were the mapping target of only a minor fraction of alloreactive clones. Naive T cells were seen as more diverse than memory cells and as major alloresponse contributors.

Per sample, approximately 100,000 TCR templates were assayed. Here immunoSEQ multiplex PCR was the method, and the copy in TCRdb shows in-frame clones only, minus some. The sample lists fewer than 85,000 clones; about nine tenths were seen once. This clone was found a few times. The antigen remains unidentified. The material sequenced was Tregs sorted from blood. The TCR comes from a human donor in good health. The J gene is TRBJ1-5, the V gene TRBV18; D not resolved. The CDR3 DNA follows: TGTGCCAGCTCACCTACACTCAATCAGCCCCAGCATTTT. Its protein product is CASSPTLNQPQHF.